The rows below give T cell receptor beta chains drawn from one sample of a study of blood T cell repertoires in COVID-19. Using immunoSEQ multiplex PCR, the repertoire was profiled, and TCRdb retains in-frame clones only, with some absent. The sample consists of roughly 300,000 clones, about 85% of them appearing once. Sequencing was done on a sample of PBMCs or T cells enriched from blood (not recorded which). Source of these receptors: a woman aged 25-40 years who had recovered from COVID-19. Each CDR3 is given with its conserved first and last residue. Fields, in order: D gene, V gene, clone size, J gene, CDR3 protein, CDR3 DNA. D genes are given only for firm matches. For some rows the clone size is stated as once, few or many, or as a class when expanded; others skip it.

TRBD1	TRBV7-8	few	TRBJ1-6	CASSPTGARSPLHF	TGTGCCAGCAGCCCCACAGGGGCGCGATCACCCCTCCACTTT
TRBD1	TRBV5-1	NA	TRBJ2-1	CASSSLTGGNNEQFF	TGCGCCAGCAGCTCCTTGACAGGGGGCAACAATGAGCAGTTCTTC
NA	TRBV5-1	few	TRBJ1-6	CASTSTDSKNSPLHF	TGCGCCAGCACCTCGACAGATTCCAAGAATTCACCCCTCCACTTT
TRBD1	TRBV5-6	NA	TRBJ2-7	CASSPQPRGIHEQYF	TGTGCCAGCAGCCCCCAACCCAGGGGGATCCACGAGCAGTACTTC
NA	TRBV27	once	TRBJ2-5	CASSLGVTGETQYF	TGTGCCAGCAGTTTAGGAGTCACAGGGGAGACCCAGTACTTC
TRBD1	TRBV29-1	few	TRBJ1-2	CSAVDRGDYGYTF	TGCAGCGCAGTGGACAGGGGTGACTATGGCTACACCTTC
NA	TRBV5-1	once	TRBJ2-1	CASSPRQAHNEQFF	TGCGCCAGCAGCCCAAGACAGGCTCACAATGAGCAGTTCTTC
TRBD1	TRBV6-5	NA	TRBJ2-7	CASSRTGRSYEQYF	TGTGCCAGCAGTAGGACAGGGCGTTCCTACGAGCAGTACTTC
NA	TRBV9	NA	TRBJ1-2	CASSGGLGEGGYTF	TGTGCCAGCAGCGGAGGCCTCGGGGAAGGCGGCTACACCTTC
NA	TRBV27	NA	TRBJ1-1	CASSGPVWQATEAFF	TGTGCCAGCAGTGGTCCAGTATGGCAGGCCACTGAAGCTTTCTTT
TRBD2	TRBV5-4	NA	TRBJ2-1	CASSFPGGTYNEQFF	TGTGCCAGCAGCTTTCCGGGAGGGACCTACAATGAGCAGTTCTTC
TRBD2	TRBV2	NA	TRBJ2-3	CASSDPSGGGSDTQYF	TGTGCCAGCAGTGACCCAAGCGGGGGAGGGTCAGATACGCAGTATTTT
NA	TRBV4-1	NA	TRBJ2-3	CASSQDYQGTQYF	TGCGCCAGCAGCCAAGATTACCAGGGGACGCAGTATTTT
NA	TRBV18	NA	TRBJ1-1	CASSPPATEKAFF	TGTGCCAGCTCACCACCGGCGACAGAGAAAGCTTTCTTT
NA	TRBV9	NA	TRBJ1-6	CASSALLGDSPLHF	TGTGCCAGCAGCGCCCTTTTGGGAGACTCACCCCTCCACTTT
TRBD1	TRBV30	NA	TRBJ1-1	CACPGTGVTEAFF	TGTGCCTGCCCCGGGACAGGGGTCACTGAAGCTTTCTTT
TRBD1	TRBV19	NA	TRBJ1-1	CASSIKRGPNTEAFF	TGTGCCAGTAGTATTAAGAGGGGGCCGAACACTGAAGCTTTCTTT
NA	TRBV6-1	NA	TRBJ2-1	CASSEVGGNNEQFF	TGTGCCAGCAGTGAAGTTGGGGGGAACAATGAGCAGTTCTTC
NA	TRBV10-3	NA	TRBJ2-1	CAISTGTNYNEQFF	TGTGCCATCAGTACAGGAACCAACTACAATGAGCAGTTCTTC
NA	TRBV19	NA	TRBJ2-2	CASSIVAGNTGELFF	TGTGCCAGTAGTATAGTGGCAGGGAACACCGGGGAGCTGTTTTTT